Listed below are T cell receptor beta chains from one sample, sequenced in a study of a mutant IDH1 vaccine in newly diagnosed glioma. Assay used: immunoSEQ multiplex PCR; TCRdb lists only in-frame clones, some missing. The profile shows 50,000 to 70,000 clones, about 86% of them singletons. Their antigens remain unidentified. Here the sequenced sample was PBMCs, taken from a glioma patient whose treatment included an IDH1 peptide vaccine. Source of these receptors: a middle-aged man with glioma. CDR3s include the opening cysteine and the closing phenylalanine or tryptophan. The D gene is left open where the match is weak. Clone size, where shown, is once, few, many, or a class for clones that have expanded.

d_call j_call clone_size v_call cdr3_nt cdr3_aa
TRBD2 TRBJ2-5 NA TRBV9 TGTGCCAGCAGCCCCCAACCGCGGGAGGTTGAGACCCAGTACTTC CASSPQPREVETQYF
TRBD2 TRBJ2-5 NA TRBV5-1 TGCGCCAGCAGCACGGGACTGAGCCTAGCGGGTAGCGAGACCCAGTACTTC CASSTGLSLAGSETQYF
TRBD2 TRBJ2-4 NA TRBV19 TGTGCCACTTCTCGCCCTAGCGGGAGTGCCAAAAACATTCAGTACTTC CATSRPSGSAKNIQYF
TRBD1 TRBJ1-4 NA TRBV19 TGTGCCAGTAAGGGGACAGGGAATGAAAAACTGTTTTTT CASKGTGNEKLFF
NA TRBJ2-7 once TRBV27 TGTGCCAGCAGTCCCTCGACACCCTACGAGCAGTACTTC CASSPSTPYEQYF
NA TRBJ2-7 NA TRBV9 TGTGCCAGCAGCCCCACAGACCCTCACTACGAGCAGTACTTC CASSPTDPHYEQYF
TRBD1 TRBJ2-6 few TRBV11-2 TGTGCCGGCCGGGACAGGGCGAACTCTGGGGCCAACGTCCTGACTTTC CAGRDRANSGANVLTF
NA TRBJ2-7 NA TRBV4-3 TGCGCCAGCAGCCAAGGGACAGCGTCTTCCTACGAGCAGTACTTC CASSQGTASSYEQYF
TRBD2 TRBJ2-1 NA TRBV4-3 TGCGCCAGCAGCCAAGGAACCAGACTAGCGGGAGTAGAGCAGTTCTTC CASSQGTRLAGVEQFF
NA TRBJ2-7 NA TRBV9 TGTGCCAGCAGCGACGTCGGCTACGAGCAGTACTTC CASSDVGYEQYF
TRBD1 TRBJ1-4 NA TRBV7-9 TGTGCCAGCAGCTGGGGACAGGTCAATAATGAAAAACTGTTTTTT CASSWGQVNNEKLFF
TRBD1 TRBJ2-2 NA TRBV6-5 TGTGCCAGCAGTTACTCGAGGGGGCAGAGCACCGGGGAGCTGTTTTTT CASSYSRGQSTGELFF
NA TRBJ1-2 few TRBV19 TGTGCCAGTAGTCTACAGGGAGATGGCTACACCTTC CASSLQGDGYTF
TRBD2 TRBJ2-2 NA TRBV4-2 TGTGCCAGCAGCCAAGCTCTCGGGGGGGAGGGTATCGGGGAGCTGTTTTTT CASSQALGGEGIGELFF
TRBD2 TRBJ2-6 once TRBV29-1 TGCAGCGTTGTTTCTCGGGGGGAAGGGGCCAACGTCCTGACTTTC CSVVSRGEGANVLTF
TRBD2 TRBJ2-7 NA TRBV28 TGTGCCAGCAGTTTAAAGGGACTAGCAGAGTACTTC CASSLKGLAEYF
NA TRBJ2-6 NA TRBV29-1 TGCAGCGTTGAAGATCTCGAGGGTACTGGGGCCAACGTCCTGACTTTC CSVEDLEGTGANVLTF
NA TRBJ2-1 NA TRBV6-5 TGTGCCAGCAGTGCTCGAGCGGTCCTAGGGAATGAGCAGTTCTTC CASSARAVLGNEQFF
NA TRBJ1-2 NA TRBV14 TGTGCCAGCAGCCAAGGGACTTACTATGGCTACACCTTC CASSQGTYYGYTF
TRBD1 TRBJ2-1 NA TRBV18 TGTGCCAGCTTACAGGGGTCGTACAATGAGCAGTTCTTC CASLQGSYNEQFF
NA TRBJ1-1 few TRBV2 TGTGCCAGGGACAGGAACACTGAAGCTTTCTTT CARDRNTEAFF
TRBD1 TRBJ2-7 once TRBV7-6 TGTGCCAGCAGCGTACCGGGACAGGGGAACGAGCAGTACTTC CASSVPGQGNEQYF
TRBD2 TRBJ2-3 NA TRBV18 TGTGCCAGCTCACCGGGACTAGCGGAGGCGGATACGCAGTATTTT CASSPGLAEADTQYF
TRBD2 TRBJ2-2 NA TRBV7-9 TGTGCCAGCAGCTTTACTAGCGGGAGTACCACCGGGGAGCTGTTTTTT CASSFTSGSTTGELFF
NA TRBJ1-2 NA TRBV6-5 TGTGCCAGCAGTTTGGGCAGGGCTAACTATGGCTACACCTTC CASSLGRANYGYTF
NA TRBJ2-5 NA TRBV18 TGTGCCAGCTCAATCGAAGAGACCCAGTACTTC CASSIEETQYF
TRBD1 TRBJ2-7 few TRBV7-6 TGTGCCAGCAGTACCACCCGGACAGGGGGCAAGACCTACGAGCAGTACTTC CASSTTRTGGKTYEQYF
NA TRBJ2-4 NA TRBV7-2 TGTGCCAGCAGTTCTTTGGGGCCAGCAAACATTCAGTACTTC CASSSLGPANIQYF
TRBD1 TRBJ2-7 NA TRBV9 TGTGCCAGCAGCGAGGGACAGGGGTCGTACGAGCAGTACTTC CASSEGQGSYEQYF
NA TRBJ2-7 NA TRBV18 TGTGCCAGCTCACCATTCGGGGGTACCTACGAGCAGTACTTC CASSPFGGTYEQYF
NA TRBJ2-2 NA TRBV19 TGTGCCAGTACCGGGCTATCGAACACCGGGGAGCTGTTTTTT CASTGLSNTGELFF